The 17 T cell receptor beta chains listed next were all sequenced from one sample in a study of graft-versus-host responses after intestinal transplantation. TCRdb keeps only in-frame clones here, not all; method: immunoSEQ multiplex PCR. The repertoire has 90,000 to 150,000 clones, 85% to 95% of them found once; the top ten carry roughly 3.5%. These receptors' targets are unknown. Source: unstimulated CD8+ T cells sorted from spleen or lymph node cells, taken before intestinal transplant. Receptors originate from a human donor who received an intestinal transplant.

The rearrangement joins TRBV18 to TRBJ2-5, with 8 bases matching TRBD1. The V gene end was trimmed by 5 bases and the J gene end by 7 bases; junction bases not matched to a gene: 18. Looked up from germline, CDR1 is KGHSH and CDR2 is LQKENI. The CDR3 loop spans 17 amino acids. CDR3 nucleotides: TGTGCCAGCTCATCTACGCCGGCGCAGGGGGCCTGGGGGACCCAGTACTTC. It yields the protein CASSSTPAQGAWGTQYF.

In this sample, this clone turned up a few times. The chain recombines TRBV7-9 with TRBJ2-7, with D tentatively TRBD1 or TRBD2 (6 bases each). CDR1 and CDR2 (germline): SEHNR, FQNEAQ (reference sequence). The CDR3 has 12 amino acids. The V and J ends lost 6 bases and 4 bases respectively, with 10 bases between them. This CDR3 reads CASSPGAYEQYF. For the CDR3, the DNA is TGTGCCAGCAGTCCGGGGGCGTACGAGCAGTACTTC. Variable domain in full (rest from reference TRBV7-9 and TRBJ2-7): DTGVSQNPRHKITKRGQNVTFRCDPISEHNRLYWYRQTLGQGPEFLTYFQNEAQLEKSRLLSDRFSAERPKGSFSTLEIQRTEQGDSAMYLCASSPGAYEQYFGPGTRLTVT.

On this clone: The same CDR3 is also encoded by other DNA sequences in this sample. The V call is TRBV7-2, the J call TRBJ2-1; TRBD2 matches at 13 bases. This CDR3 is 16 amino acids long. CDR1 and CDR2 (germline): SGHTA, FQGNSA. Trimming at V came to 1 base and at J to 8 bases, leaving 5 bases not matched to a gene. The CDR3 is CASSLELAGGGYEQFF. The CDR3 nucleotides read TGTGCCAGCAGCTTAGAACTAGCGGGAGGGGGCTATGAGCAGTTCTTC.

The rearrangement links TRBV4-1 to TRBJ2-7; possible D gene TRBD2, 5 bases. CDR3 size: 13 residues. The ends were cut back, 1 base at V and 2 bases at J, with 6 bases in the middle. CDR1 and CDR2 from the germline V gene are MGHRA and YSYEKL. The CDR3 region has the DNA TGCGCCAGCAGCCAAGGGAGGACCTACGAGCAGTACTTC. Residues: CASSQGRTYEQYF.

V and J are TRBV11-2 and TRBJ2-2; D gene unclear. The CDR3 runs to 11 residues. V was cut by 2 bases and J by 6 bases, with 1 base left in between. Germline V gene lookup returns CDR1 SGHAT and CDR2 FQNNGV. The CDR3 nucleotides are TGTGCCAGCAGCTTACCCGGGGAGCTGTTTTTT. Protein sequence: CASSLPGELFF.

The chain recombines TRBV27 with TRBJ2-7; D is perhaps TRBD2 (7 bases). The CDR3 consists of 13 residues. V shed 8 bases and J shed 5 bases, with 16 bases lying between them. Per germline, CDR1 MNHEY and CDR2 SMNVEV (reference sequence). The CDR3 region is CASGLGGGNEQYF. The CDR3 DNA is TGTGCCAGCGGACTGGGGGGGGGCAACGAGCAGTACTTC.

In the case of this clone: The same CDR3 can be traced to other DNA sequences in this sample. V is TRBV9 and J is TRBJ2-7; 9 bases align to TRBD1. The CDR3 consists of 14 residues. V lost 4 bases and J lost 2; bases outside the gene matches: 4. Germline V gives CDR1 SGDLS, CDR2 YYNGEE. CDR3: CASSPGTGTYEQYF. CDR3 nucleotides: TGTGCCAGCAGCCCCGGGACAGGGACCTACGAGCAGTACTTC. Based on the CDR3 plus reference TRBV9 and TRBJ2-7, the full variable domain is DSGVTQTPKHLITATGQRVTLRCSPRSGDLSVYWYQQSLDQGLQFLIQYYNGEERAKGNILERFSAQQFPDLHSELNLSSLELGDSALYFCASSPGTGTYEQYFGPGTRLTVT.

V usage is TRBV7-6 and J usage is TRBJ1-1, with D maybe TRBD1 (6 bases). CDR3 length: 12 amino acids. The V end lost 3 bases, the J end lost 6 bases, and 8 bases lay between the germline ends. Germline lookup yields CDR1 SGHVS and CDR2 FNYEAQ. Here the CDR3 DNA reads TGTGCCAGCAGCTTGGGGGGCCCTGAAGCTTTCTTT. Protein product: CASSLGGPEAFF.

The J gene is TRBJ2-7, the V gene TRBV28; 7 bases are shared with TRBD1. V dropped 6 bases and J dropped 0; count of bases not matched to a gene: 5. The CDR3 is made up of 14 amino acids. Per the germline V gene, CDR1 is MDHEN and CDR2 is SYDVKM. CDR3 nucleotides: TGTGCCAGCAGCCAGACAGGGTCCTCCTACGAGCAGTACTTC. Translation: CASSQTGSSYEQYF.

The chain joins TRBV27 to TRBJ2-7, with D unclear. CDR1 is MNHEY and CDR2 is SMNVEV in the germline V gene (reference sequence). This CDR3 spans 14 amino acids. V was cut by 4 bases and J by 2 bases, with 12 bases left in between. The CDR3, as DNA: TGTGCCAGCAGTTCCGTGGCGTATGCCTACGAGCAGTACTTC. This codes for CASSSVAYAYEQYF.

The chain is built from TRBV4-1 and TRBJ1-5; D remains ambiguous. CDR1 and CDR2 from the germline V gene are MGHRA and YSYEKL. The CDR3 sequence is 13 residues long. Trimming took 5 bases from V and 7 from J, leaving 12 bases between them. The CDR3 protein is CASSTLMEQPQHF. The CDR3 DNA sequence: TGCGCCAGCAGCACTTTGATGGAGCAGCCCCAGCATTTT.

This sequence joins TRBV7-2 and TRBJ2-1; either TRBD1 or TRBD2 may fit D (6 bases each). Trimming left V 2 bases short and J 3 bases short, with 11 bases between. Looked up from germline, CDR1 is SGHTA and CDR2 is FQGNSA. This CDR3 is built from 15 residues. CDR3 residues: CASSLYGGRYNEQFF. Here the CDR3 DNA reads TGTGCCAGCAGCTTATATGGGGGGCGCTACAATGAGCAGTTCTTC.

The gene calls are TRBV4-1 and TRBJ2-7, with TRBD2 as a possible D gene (7 bases). The CDR3 sequence is 14 residues long. V was cut by 4 bases and J by 2 bases, with 12 bases left in between. Germline V CDR1 and CDR2: MGHRA, YSYEKL. Written as DNA, the CDR3 is TGCGCCAGCAGCCTAGGGGGGGGTACCTACGAGCAGTACTTC. This encodes CASSLGGGTYEQYF.

CDR3 coding DNA: TGTGCCAGCGCACTGGTTAGCGGGAGGGCCCTTGTCTACGAGCAGTACTTC. Its translation is CASALVSGRALVYEQYF. The V and J genes are TRBV27 and TRBJ2-7, with 11 bases lining up with TRBD2. The CDR3 is made up of 17 amino acids. Trimming took 8 bases from V and 3 from J; bases not matched to a gene: 15. The V gene's germline CDR1 is MNHEY and CDR2 SMNVEV (reference sequence).

This clone was picked up one time. The genes are TRBV18 and TRBJ2-1, with 12 bases lining up with TRBD2. Germline trimming cut 2 bases from V and 9 bases from J; bases unmatched to any gene: 8. This CDR3 contains 16 residues. Germline assignment: CDR1 KGHSH and CDR2 LQKENI. Here the CDR3 reads CASSPDRLAGAREQFF. Here the CDR3 DNA reads TGTGCCAGCTCACCAGATAGACTAGCGGGAGCGCGTGAGCAGTTCTTC.

This rearrangement joins TRBV7-6 to TRBJ1-1, with no clear D. The length of the CDR3 is 14 residues. Germline CDR1 and CDR2: SGHVS and FNYEAQ. The V end lost 5 bases, the J end lost 1 base, and 11 bases lay between the germline ends. Written as DNA, the CDR3 is TGTGCCAGCAGCCCTGGACCCACGAACACTGAAGCTTTCTTT. This translates into CASSPGPTNTEAFF. Looking up the rest from reference TRBV7-6 and TRBJ1-1 gives the full variable domain: GAGVSQSPRYKVTKRGQDVALRCDPISGHVSLYWYRQALGQGPEFLTYFNYEAQQDKSGLPNDRFSAERPEGSISTLTIQRTEQRDSAMYRCASSPGPTNTEAFFGQGTRLTVV.

This clone was observed once. This CDR3 reads CASSLSLELGYNEQFF. For the CDR3, the DNA is TGTGCCAGCAGTTTATCGCTGGAGTTGGGGTACAATGAGCAGTTCTTC. The chain is built from TRBV27 and TRBJ2-1, with D unresolved. CDR3 length: 16 amino acids. Looked up from germline, CDR1 is MNHEY and CDR2 is SMNVEV (reference sequence). The germline V and J ends were trimmed by 0 bases and 4 bases, with 13 bases remaining between them.